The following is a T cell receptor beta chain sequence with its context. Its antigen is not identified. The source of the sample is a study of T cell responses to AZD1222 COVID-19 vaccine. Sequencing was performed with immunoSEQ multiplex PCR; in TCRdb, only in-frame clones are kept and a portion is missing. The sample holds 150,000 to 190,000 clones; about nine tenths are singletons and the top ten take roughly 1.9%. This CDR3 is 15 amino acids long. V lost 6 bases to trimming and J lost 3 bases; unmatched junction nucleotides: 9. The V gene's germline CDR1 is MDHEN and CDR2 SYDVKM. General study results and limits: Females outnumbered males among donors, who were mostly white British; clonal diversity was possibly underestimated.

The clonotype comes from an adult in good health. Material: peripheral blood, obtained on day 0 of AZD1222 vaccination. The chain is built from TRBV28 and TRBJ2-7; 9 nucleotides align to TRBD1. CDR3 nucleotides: TGTGCCAGCAGCCCCTTAGGGACAGGGAACTACGAGCAGTACTTC. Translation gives CASSPLGTGNYEQYF.